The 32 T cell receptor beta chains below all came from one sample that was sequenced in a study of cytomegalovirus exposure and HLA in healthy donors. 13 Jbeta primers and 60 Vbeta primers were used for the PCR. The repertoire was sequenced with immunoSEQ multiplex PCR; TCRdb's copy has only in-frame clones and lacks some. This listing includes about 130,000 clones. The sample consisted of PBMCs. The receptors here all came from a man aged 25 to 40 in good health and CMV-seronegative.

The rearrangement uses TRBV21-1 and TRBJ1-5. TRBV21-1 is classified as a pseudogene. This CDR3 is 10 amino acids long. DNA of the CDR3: TGTGCCAGCAGCCTCGAGCCCCAGCATTTT. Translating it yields CASSLEPQHF.

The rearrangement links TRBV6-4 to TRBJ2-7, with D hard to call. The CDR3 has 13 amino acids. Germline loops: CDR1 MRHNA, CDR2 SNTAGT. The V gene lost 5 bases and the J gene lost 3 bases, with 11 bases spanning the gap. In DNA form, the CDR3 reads TGTGCCAGCAGTATTAACGCGAACTACGAGCAGTACTTC. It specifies CASSINANYEQYF.

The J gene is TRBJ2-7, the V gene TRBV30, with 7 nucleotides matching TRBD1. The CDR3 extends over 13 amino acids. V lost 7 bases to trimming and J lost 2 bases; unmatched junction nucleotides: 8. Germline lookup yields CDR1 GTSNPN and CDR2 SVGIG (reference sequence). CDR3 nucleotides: TGTGCCTTTAGGCACAGGGGAACCTACGAGCAGTACTTC. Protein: CAFRHRGTYEQYF.

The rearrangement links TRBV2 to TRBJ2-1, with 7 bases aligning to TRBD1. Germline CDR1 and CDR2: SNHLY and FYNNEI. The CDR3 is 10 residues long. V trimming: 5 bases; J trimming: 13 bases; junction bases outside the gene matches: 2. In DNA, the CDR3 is TGTGCCAGCAGTCGACAGGGACAGTTCTTC. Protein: CASSRQGQFF.

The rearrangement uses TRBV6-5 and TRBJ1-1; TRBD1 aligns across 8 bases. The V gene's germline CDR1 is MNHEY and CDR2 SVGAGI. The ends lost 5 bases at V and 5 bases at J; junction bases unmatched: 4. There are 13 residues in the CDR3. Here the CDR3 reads CASSETGETEAFF. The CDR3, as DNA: TGTGCCAGCAGTGAGACAGGGGAGACTGAAGCTTTCTTT.

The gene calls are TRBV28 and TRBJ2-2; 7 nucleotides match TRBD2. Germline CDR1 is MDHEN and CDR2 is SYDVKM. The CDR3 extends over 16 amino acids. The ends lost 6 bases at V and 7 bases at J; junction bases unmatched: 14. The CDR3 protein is CASRPLVAGVVGELFF. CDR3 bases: TGTGCCAGCAGACCCTTAGTTGCGGGAGTGGTCGGGGAGCTGTTTTTT.

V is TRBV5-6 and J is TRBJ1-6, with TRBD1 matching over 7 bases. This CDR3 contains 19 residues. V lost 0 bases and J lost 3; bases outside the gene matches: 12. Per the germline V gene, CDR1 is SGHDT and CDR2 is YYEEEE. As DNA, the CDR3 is TGTGCCAGCAGCTTGGGGCCCCCCGTCGACAGGGACTATAATTCACCCCTCCACTTT. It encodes CASSLGPPVDRDYNSPLHF.

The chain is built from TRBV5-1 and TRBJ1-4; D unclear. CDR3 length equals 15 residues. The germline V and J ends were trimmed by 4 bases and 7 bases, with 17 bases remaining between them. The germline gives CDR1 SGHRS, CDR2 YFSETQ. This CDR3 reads CASSHPPREGEKLFF. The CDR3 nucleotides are TGCGCCAGCAGCCACCCTCCTCGGGAGGGTGAAAAACTGTTTTTT.

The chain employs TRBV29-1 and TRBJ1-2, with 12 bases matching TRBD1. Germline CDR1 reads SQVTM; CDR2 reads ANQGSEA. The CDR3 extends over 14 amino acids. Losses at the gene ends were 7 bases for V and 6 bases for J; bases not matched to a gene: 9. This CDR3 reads CSAGTGGPLDGYTF. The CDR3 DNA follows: TGCAGCGCAGGGACAGGGGGCCCTTTGGATGGCTACACCTTC.

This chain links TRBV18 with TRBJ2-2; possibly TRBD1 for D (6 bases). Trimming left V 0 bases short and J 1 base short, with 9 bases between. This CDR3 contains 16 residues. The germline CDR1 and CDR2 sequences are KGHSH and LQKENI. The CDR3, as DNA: TGTGCCAGCTCACCACCGTTGACAGGGAACACCGGGGAGCTGTTTTTT. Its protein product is CASSPPLTGNTGELFF.

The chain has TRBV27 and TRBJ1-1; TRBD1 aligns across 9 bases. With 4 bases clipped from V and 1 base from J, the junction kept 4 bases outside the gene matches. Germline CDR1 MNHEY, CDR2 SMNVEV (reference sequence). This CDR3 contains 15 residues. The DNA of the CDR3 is TGTGCCAGCAGTTCTATACAGGGGGCGAACACTGAAGCTTTCTTT. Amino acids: CASSSIQGANTEAFF.

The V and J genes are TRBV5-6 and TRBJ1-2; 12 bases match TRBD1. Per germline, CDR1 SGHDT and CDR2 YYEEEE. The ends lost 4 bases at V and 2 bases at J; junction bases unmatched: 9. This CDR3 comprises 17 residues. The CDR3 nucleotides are TGTGCCAGCAGCGGCGGGGACAGGGGGCATATCAACTATGGCTACACCTTC. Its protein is CASSGGDRGHINYGYTF.

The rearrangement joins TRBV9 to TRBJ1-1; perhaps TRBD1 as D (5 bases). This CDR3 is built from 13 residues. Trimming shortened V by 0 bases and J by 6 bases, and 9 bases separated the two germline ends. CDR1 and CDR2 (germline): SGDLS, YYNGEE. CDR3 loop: CASSVAGGSEAFF. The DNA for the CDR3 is TGTGCCAGCAGCGTAGCGGGGGGATCTGAAGCTTTCTTT.

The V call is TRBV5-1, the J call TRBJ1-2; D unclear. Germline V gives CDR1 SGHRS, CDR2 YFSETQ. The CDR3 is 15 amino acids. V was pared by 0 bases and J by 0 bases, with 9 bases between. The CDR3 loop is CASSLGGDSNYGYTF. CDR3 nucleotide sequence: TGCGCCAGCAGCTTGGGCGGGGATTCTAACTATGGCTACACCTTC.

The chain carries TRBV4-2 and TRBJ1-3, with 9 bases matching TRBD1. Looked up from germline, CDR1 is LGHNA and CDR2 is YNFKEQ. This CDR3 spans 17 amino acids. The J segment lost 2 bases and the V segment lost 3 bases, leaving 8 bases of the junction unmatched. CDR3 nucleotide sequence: TGTGCCAGCAGCCACCAGACAGGGGGATCGACTGGAAACACCATATATTTT. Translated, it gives CASSHQTGGSTGNTIYF.

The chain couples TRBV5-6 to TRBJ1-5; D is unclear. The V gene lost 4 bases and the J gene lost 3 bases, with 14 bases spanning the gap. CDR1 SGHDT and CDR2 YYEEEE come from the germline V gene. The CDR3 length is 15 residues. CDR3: CASSEWNSLNQPQHF. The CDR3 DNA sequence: TGTGCCAGCAGCGAATGGAACAGCCTCAATCAGCCCCAGCATTTT. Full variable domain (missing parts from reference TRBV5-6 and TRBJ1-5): DAGVTQSPTHLIKTRGQQVTLRCSPKSGHDTVSWYQQALGQGPQFIFQYYEEEERQRGNFPDRFSGHQFPNYSSELNVNALLLGDSALYLCASSEWNSLNQPQHFGDGTRLSIL.

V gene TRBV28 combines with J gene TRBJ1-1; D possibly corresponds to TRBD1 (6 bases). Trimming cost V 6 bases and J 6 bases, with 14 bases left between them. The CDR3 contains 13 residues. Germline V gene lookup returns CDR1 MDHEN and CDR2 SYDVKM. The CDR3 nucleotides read TGTGCCAGCAGAAACTACAGGGTCCCTGAAGCTTTCTTT. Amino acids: CASRNYRVPEAFF.

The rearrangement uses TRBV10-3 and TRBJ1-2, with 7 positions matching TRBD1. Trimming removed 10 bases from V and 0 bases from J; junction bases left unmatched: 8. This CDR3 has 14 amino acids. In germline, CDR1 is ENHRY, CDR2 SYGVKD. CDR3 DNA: TGTGCCACCAATAACAGGGGCTCTAACTATGGCTACACCTTC. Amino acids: CATNNRGSNYGYTF.

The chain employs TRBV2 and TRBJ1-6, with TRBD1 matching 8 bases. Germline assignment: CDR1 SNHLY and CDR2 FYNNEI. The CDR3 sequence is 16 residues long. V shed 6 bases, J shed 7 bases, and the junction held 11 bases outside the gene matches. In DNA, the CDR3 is TGTGCCAGCAGCCTGGACAGGGCCCGGGGGAATTCACCCCTCCACTTT. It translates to CASSLDRARGNSPLHF.

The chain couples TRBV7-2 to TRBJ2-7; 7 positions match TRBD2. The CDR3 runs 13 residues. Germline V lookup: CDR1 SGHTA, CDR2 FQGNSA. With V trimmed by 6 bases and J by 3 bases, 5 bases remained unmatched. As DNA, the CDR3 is TGTGCCAGCAGTTCCCCGGGGGGCTACGAGCAGTACTTC. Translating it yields CASSSPGGYEQYF. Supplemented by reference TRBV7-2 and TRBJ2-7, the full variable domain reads GAGVSQSPSNKVTEKGKDVELRCDPISGHTALYWYRQSLGQGLEFLIYFQGNSAPDKSGLPSDRFSAERTGGSVSTLTIQRTQQEDSAVYLCASSSPGGYEQYFGPGTRLTVT.

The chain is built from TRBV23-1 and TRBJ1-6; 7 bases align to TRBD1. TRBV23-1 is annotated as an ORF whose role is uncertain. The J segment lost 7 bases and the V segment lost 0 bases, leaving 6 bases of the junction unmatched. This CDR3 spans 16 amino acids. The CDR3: CASSQSKDRQNSPLHF. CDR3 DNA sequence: TGCGCCAGCAGTCAATCTAAGGACAGGCAGAATTCACCCCTCCACTTT.

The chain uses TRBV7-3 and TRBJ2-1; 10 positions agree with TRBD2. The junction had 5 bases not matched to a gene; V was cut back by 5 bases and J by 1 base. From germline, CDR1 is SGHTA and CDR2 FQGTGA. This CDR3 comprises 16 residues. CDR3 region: CASSILAGVSYNEQFF. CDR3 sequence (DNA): TGTGCCAGCAGCATCCTAGCGGGGGTTTCCTACAATGAGCAGTTCTTC.

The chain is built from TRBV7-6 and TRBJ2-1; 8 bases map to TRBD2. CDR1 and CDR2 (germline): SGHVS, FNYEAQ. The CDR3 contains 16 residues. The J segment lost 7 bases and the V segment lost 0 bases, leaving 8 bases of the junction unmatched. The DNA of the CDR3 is TGTGCCAGCAGCTTAGCGCGGAGCGGGAGTGGAAATGAGCAGTTCTTC. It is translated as CASSLARSGSGNEQFF.

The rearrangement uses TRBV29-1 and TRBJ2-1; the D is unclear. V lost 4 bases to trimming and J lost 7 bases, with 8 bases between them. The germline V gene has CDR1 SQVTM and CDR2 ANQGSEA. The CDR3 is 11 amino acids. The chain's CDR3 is CSVAVVNEQFF. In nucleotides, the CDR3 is TGCAGCGTTGCGGTCGTGAATGAGCAGTTCTTC.

The CDR3 nucleotides are TGTGCCAGCAGCAATATAGCGGGAGTTGGCGATGAGCAGTTCTTC. The encoded protein is CASSNIAGVGDEQFF. The chain combines TRBV9 with TRBJ2-1; 9 bases agree with TRBD2. This CDR3 region has 15 residues. Trimming at V came to 4 bases and at J to 8 bases, leaving 10 bases not matched to a gene. Germline V gives CDR1 SGDLS, CDR2 YYNGEE.

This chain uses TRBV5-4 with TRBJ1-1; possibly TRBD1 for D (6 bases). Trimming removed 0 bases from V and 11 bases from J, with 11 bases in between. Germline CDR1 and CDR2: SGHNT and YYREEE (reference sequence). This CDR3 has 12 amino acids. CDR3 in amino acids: CASSLERGLAFF. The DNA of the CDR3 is TGTGCCAGCAGCTTGGAAAGGGGGTTGGCTTTCTTT.

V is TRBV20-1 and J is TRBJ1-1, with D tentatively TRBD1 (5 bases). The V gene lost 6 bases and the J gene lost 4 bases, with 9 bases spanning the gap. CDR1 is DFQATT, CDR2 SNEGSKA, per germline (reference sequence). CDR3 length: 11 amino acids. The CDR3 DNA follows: TGCAGTGCCGAACAGGCCACTGAAGCTTTCTTT. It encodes CSAEQATEAFF.

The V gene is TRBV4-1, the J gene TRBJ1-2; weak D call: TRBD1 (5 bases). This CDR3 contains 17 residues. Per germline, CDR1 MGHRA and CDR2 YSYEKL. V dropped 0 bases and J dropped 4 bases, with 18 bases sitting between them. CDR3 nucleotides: TGCGCCAGCAGCCAAGAACCCCGGGGTCGGGGGGGCTATGGCTACACCTTC. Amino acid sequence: CASSQEPRGRGGYGYTF.

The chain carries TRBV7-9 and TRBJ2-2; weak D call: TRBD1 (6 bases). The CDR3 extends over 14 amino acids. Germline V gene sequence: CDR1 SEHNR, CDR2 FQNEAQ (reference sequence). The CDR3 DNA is TGTGGGACCGAGACAGGTTTTAACACCGGGGAGCTGTTTTTT. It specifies CGTETGFNTGELFF. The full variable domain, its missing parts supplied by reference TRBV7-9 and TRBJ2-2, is DTGVSQNPRHKITKRGQNVTFRCDPISEHNRLYWYRQTLGQGPEFLTYFQNEAQLEKSRLLSDRFSAERPKGSFSTLEIQRTEQGDSAMYLCGTETGFNTGELFFGEGSRLTVL.

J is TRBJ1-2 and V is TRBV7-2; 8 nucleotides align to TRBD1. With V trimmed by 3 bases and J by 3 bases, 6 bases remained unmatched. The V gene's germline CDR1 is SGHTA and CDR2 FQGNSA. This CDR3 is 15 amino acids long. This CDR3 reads CASSFGQGGYYGYTF. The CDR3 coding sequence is TGTGCCAGCAGCTTTGGACAGGGAGGGTACTATGGCTACACCTTC.

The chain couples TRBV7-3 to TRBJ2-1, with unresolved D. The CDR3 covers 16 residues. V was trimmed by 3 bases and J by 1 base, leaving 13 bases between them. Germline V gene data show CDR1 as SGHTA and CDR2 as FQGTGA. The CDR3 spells CASSFNAYPSYNEQFF. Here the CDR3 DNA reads TGTGCCAGCAGCTTTAACGCGTACCCTTCCTACAATGAGCAGTTCTTC.

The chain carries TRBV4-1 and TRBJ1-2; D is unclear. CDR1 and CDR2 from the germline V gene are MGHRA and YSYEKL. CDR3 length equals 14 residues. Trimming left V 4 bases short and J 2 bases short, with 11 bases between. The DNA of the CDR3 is TGCGCCAGCAGCCGAGGCGAGGGCAACTATGGCTACACCTTC. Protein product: CASSRGEGNYGYTF.